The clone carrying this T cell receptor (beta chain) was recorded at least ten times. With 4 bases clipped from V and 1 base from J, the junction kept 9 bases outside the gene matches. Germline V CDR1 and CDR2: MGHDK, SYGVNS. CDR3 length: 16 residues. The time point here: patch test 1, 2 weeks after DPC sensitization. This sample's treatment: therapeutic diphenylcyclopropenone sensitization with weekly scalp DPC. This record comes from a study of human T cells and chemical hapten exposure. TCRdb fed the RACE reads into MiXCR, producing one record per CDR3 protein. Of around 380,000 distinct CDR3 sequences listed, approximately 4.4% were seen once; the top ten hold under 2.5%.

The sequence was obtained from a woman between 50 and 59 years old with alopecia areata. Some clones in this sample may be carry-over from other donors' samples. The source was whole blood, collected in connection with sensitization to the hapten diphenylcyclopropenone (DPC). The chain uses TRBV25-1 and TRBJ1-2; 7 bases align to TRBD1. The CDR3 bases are TGTGCCAGCAGTGCCGATTACAGGGGTGTTAACTATGGCTACACCTTC. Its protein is CASSADYRGVNYGYTF.